A selection of T cell receptor beta chains follows, all from one sample in a study of blood T cell repertoires in COVID-19. The assay was immunoSEQ multiplex PCR, and TCRdb's table has in-frame clones only and misses some. The table includes 450,000 to 500,000 clones, around 90% detected once. The sample consisted of PBMCs or T cells enriched from blood (not recorded which). These receptors originate from a woman under 30 who had recovered from COVID-19. The CDR3 runs from the conserved cysteine through the conserved F or W. The D gene is left open where the match is weak. The size field is filled for only some rows; it gives once, few, many or a size class.

clone size: NA; V gene: TRBV7-2; D gene: NA; J gene: TRBJ2-3; CDR3 protein: CASSLVGGFSTDTQYF; CDR3 DNA: TGTGCCAGCAGCTTAGTCGGGGGATTTAGCACAGATACGCAGTATTTT
clone size: NA; V gene: TRBV10-1; D gene: NA; J gene: TRBJ2-2; CDR3 protein: CASSRSTPGELFF; CDR3 DNA: TGCGCCAGCAGCCGGTCAACTCCCGGGGAGCTGTTTTTT
clone size: NA; V gene: TRBV7-2; D gene: TRBD1; J gene: TRBJ1-3; CDR3 protein: CASSSRQGGNTIYF; CDR3 DNA: TGTGCCAGCAGCTCGCGACAGGGAGGAAACACCATATATTTT
clone size: NA; V gene: TRBV2; D gene: TRBD2; J gene: TRBJ2-2; CDR3 protein: CASDWIAGGPPQPGELFF; CDR3 DNA: TGTGCCAGCGATTGGATAGCGGGGGGTCCCCCTCAACCCGGGGAGCTGTTTTTT
clone size: NA; V gene: TRBV23-1; D gene: NA; J gene: TRBJ1-2; CDR3 protein: CASSQFSHSTDIYGYTF; CDR3 DNA: TGCGCCAGCAGTCAATTCTCTCATTCGACAGATATCTATGGCTACACCTTC
clone size: NA; V gene: TRBV5-5; D gene: TRBD2; J gene: TRBJ2-1; CDR3 protein: CASSPLGGLNNEQFF; CDR3 DNA: TGTGCCAGCAGCCCCCTGGGGGGGTTAAACAATGAGCAGTTCTTC
clone size: once; V gene: TRBV30; D gene: NA; J gene: TRBJ1-1; CDR3 protein: CAWSLDILEAFF; CDR3 DNA: TGTGCCTGGAGTTTGGACATACTAGAAGCTTTCTTT
clone size: NA; V gene: TRBV24-1; D gene: TRBD1; J gene: TRBJ2-2; CDR3 protein: CATSDLGGIGTGSVLNTGELFF; CDR3 DNA: TGTGCCACCAGTGATTTAGGGGGTATCGGGACAGGGTCGGTCCTGAACACCGGGGAGCTGTTTTTT
clone size: once; V gene: TRBV10-3; D gene: TRBD1; J gene: TRBJ1-1; CDR3 protein: CAISGQGGNTEAFF; CDR3 DNA: TGTGCCATCAGTGGACAGGGGGGGAACACTGAAGCTTTCTTT
clone size: NA; V gene: TRBV13; D gene: TRBD2; J gene: TRBJ2-7; CDR3 protein: CASSSGTSTQYEQYF; CDR3 DNA: TGTGCCAGCAGCTCCGGGACTAGCACTCAATACGAGCAGTACTTC
clone size: NA; V gene: TRBV3-1/TRBV3-2; D gene: NA; J gene: TRBJ2-3; CDR3 protein: CASSQGGGAPDTQYF; CDR3 DNA: TGTGCCAGCAGCCAAGGAGGGGGGGCCCCAGATACGCAGTATTTT
clone size: once; V gene: TRBV4-1; D gene: TRBD1; J gene: TRBJ1-2; CDR3 protein: CASSQEGGDRRPLLYGYTF; CDR3 DNA: TGCGCCAGCAGCCAAGAGGGAGGGGACAGGCGGCCCCTTCTGTATGGCTACACCTTC
clone size: NA; V gene: TRBV11-2; D gene: TRBD1; J gene: TRBJ2-1; CDR3 protein: CASSWGQSYNEQFF; CDR3 DNA: TGTGCCAGCAGCTGGGGACAGTCCTACAATGAGCAGTTCTTC
clone size: NA; V gene: TRBV30; D gene: NA; J gene: TRBJ1-1; CDR3 protein: CAWSEWTNTEAFF; CDR3 DNA: TGTGCCTGGAGTGAATGGACTAACACTGAAGCTTTCTTT
clone size: NA; V gene: TRBV15; D gene: TRBD1; J gene: TRBJ1-5; CDR3 protein: CATSRDRDRDSNQPQHF; CDR3 DNA: TGTGCCACCAGCAGAGATAGGGACAGGGACAGCAATCAGCCCCAGCATTTT
clone size: NA; V gene: TRBV10-2; D gene: NA; J gene: TRBJ1-1; CDR3 protein: CASGEQMNTEAFF; CDR3 DNA: TGCGCCAGCGGTGAACAAATGAACACTGAAGCTTTCTTT
clone size: few; V gene: TRBV11-2; D gene: TRBD1; J gene: TRBJ1-2; CDR3 protein: CASSFPPGTGIDYGYTF; CDR3 DNA: TGTGCCAGCAGCTTTCCCCCCGGGACAGGGATCGACTATGGCTACACCTTC
clone size: NA; V gene: TRBV5-5; D gene: NA; J gene: TRBJ1-3; CDR3 protein: CASRGLGQPDPGNTIYF; CDR3 DNA: TGTGCCAGCAGAGGACTCGGACAGCCCGACCCTGGAAACACCATATATTTT
clone size: NA; V gene: TRBV7-2; D gene: NA; J gene: TRBJ2-1; CDR3 protein: CASSRGTPRNEQFF; CDR3 DNA: TGTGCCAGCTCCAGGGGGACTCCGAGGAATGAGCAGTTCTTC
clone size: NA; V gene: TRBV18; D gene: TRBD2; J gene: TRBJ2-5; CDR3 protein: CASSPLRGKETQYF; CDR3 DNA: TGTGCCAGCTCACCACTGCGGGGGAAAGAGACCCAGTACTTC
clone size: once; V gene: TRBV6-5; D gene: NA; J gene: TRBJ2-3; CDR3 protein: CASWGERSTDTQYF; CDR3 DNA: TGTGCCAGCTGGGGGGAACGGAGCACAGATACGCAGTATTTT
clone size: NA; V gene: TRBV7-9; D gene: TRBD1; J gene: TRBJ1-1; CDR3 protein: CASSSGATGMIRTEAFF; CDR3 DNA: TGTGCCAGCAGCTCGGGTGCGACAGGGATGATCCGAACTGAAGCTTTCTTT
clone size: NA; V gene: TRBV27; D gene: NA; J gene: TRBJ1-6; CDR3 protein: CASRLSGTQNNSPLHF; CDR3 DNA: TGTGCCAGCCGACTTTCCGGGACACAAAATAATTCACCCCTCCACTTT
clone size: once; V gene: TRBV7-9; D gene: NA; J gene: TRBJ1-3; CDR3 protein: CASSLVEGNTIYF; CDR3 DNA: TGTGCCAGCAGCTTAGTGGAGGGAAACACCATATATTTT
clone size: NA; V gene: TRBV28; D gene: NA; J gene: TRBJ1-4; CDR3 protein: CASSRRWENEKLFF; CDR3 DNA: TGTGCCAGCAGTCGGAGGTGGGAGAATGAAAAACTGTTTTTT
clone size: NA; V gene: TRBV7-9; D gene: NA; J gene: TRBJ2-5; CDR3 protein: CASSLLRQVETQYF; CDR3 DNA: TGTGCCAGCAGCTTATTACGACAGGTAGAGACCCAGTACTTC
clone size: few; V gene: TRBV3-1/TRBV3-2; D gene: NA; J gene: TRBJ1-3; CDR3 protein: CASSPGPLDSPSGNTIYF; CDR3 DNA: TGTGCCAGCAGCCCAGGACCTTTAGACAGTCCCTCTGGAAACACCATATATTTT
clone size: once; V gene: TRBV28; D gene: NA; J gene: TRBJ2-1; CDR3 protein: CASSSVYNEQFF; CDR3 DNA: TGTGCCAGCAGTTCGGTCTACAATGAGCAGTTCTTC
clone size: NA; V gene: TRBV7-2; D gene: NA; J gene: TRBJ1-2; CDR3 protein: CASSERTSSGGALMRGYTF; CDR3 DNA: TGTGCCAGCAGCGAAAGAACCTCTAGCGGGGGGGCCCTTATGAGGGGCTACACCTTC
clone size: NA; V gene: TRBV28; D gene: NA; J gene: TRBJ2-7; CDR3 protein: CASSFSTSGYEQYF; CDR3 DNA: TGTGCCAGCAGTTTTTCCACCTCCGGCTACGAGCAGTACTTC
clone size: NA; V gene: TRBV30; D gene: TRBD1; J gene: TRBJ2-5; CDR3 protein: CAWNRGERWLQETQYF; CDR3 DNA: TGTGCCTGGAACAGGGGAGAGAGGTGGCTTCAAGAGACCCAGTACTTC
clone size: NA; V gene: TRBV27; D gene: TRBD1; J gene: TRBJ2-3; CDR3 protein: CASAGTGEDTQYF; CDR3 DNA: TGTGCCAGCGCTGGCACAGGGGAAGATACGCAGTATTTT
clone size: few; V gene: TRBV5-1; D gene: NA; J gene: TRBJ1-2; CDR3 protein: CASSYTQDLGGYTF; CDR3 DNA: TGCGCCAGCAGCTATACACAGGATTTGGGTGGCTACACCTTC
clone size: NA; V gene: TRBV5-1; D gene: NA; J gene: TRBJ1-2; CDR3 protein: CASSLPRRGGKYGYTF; CDR3 DNA: TGCGCCAGCAGCCTCCCTCGTAGAGGGGGTAAATATGGCTACACCTTC
clone size: NA; V gene: TRBV11-2; D gene: TRBD1; J gene: TRBJ1-1; CDR3 protein: CASSFGGQTNTEAFF; CDR3 DNA: TGTGCCAGCAGCTTCGGGGGACAGACCAACACTGAAGCTTTCTTT
clone size: NA; V gene: TRBV7-8; D gene: NA; J gene: TRBJ1-2; CDR3 protein: CASSLVGAWGYTF; CDR3 DNA: TGTGCCAGCAGCTTAGTAGGGGCTTGGGGCTACACCTTC
clone size: NA; V gene: TRBV28; D gene: NA; J gene: TRBJ2-5; CDR3 protein: CASSSRGAGETQYF; CDR3 DNA: TGTGCCAGCAGTTCCAGGGGGGCGGGAGAGACCCAGTACTTC
clone size: NA; V gene: TRBV6-5; D gene: TRBD1; J gene: TRBJ1-5; CDR3 protein: CASSPGQFSNQPQHF; CDR3 DNA: TGTGCCAGCAGCCCGGGACAGTTTAGCAATCAGCCCCAGCATTTT
clone size: NA; V gene: TRBV6-5; D gene: NA; J gene: TRBJ1-2; CDR3 protein: CASKAGDYYGYTF; CDR3 DNA: TGTGCCAGCAAGGCCGGGGATTACTATGGCTACACCTTC
clone size: NA; V gene: TRBV20-1; D gene: TRBD1; J gene: TRBJ1-2; CDR3 protein: CSASNRTGGGYGYTF; CDR3 DNA: TGCAGTGCTAGTAATAGGACAGGGGGCGGATATGGCTACACCTTC
clone size: NA; V gene: TRBV6-5; D gene: NA; J gene: TRBJ1-6; CDR3 protein: CASSYSTGNGSPLHF; CDR3 DNA: TGTGCCAGCAGTTACTCGACCGGGAATGGTTCACCCCTCCACTTT
clone size: NA; V gene: TRBV5-1; D gene: TRBD2; J gene: TRBJ2-3; CDR3 protein: CASSLSGTSGHGDTQYF; CDR3 DNA: TGCGCCAGCAGCTTGTCAGGGACTAGCGGGCATGGAGATACGCAGTATTTT
clone size: NA; V gene: TRBV30; D gene: NA; J gene: TRBJ2-7; CDR3 protein: CAWRGHHEQYF; CDR3 DNA: TGTGCCTGGAGGGGACACCACGAGCAGTACTTC
clone size: NA; V gene: TRBV28; D gene: NA; J gene: TRBJ2-7; CDR3 protein: CASTQTPEWDEQYF; CDR3 DNA: TGTGCCAGCACCCAGACCCCGGAGTGGGACGAGCAGTACTTC
clone size: NA; V gene: TRBV10-3; D gene: TRBD1; J gene: TRBJ1-4; CDR3 protein: CAISGDRNEKLFF; CDR3 DNA: TGTGCCATCAGTGGGGACAGAAATGAAAAACTGTTTTTT
clone size: NA; V gene: TRBV7-9; D gene: TRBD2; J gene: TRBJ2-3; CDR3 protein: CASSPSGGRTDTQYF; CDR3 DNA: TGTGCCAGCAGCCCCAGCGGGGGACGCACAGATACGCAGTATTTT
clone size: NA; V gene: TRBV2; D gene: NA; J gene: TRBJ1-5; CDR3 protein: CASGGDRNQPQHF; CDR3 DNA: TGTGCCAGCGGAGGGGATCGCAATCAGCCCCAGCATTTT
clone size: NA; V gene: TRBV28; D gene: TRBD1; J gene: TRBJ1-5; CDR3 protein: CASSAGTGGNQPQHF; CDR3 DNA: TGTGCCAGCAGTGCCGGGACAGGGGGCAATCAGCCCCAGCATTTT
clone size: NA; V gene: TRBV12-5; D gene: NA; J gene: TRBJ1-1; CDR3 protein: CASGLGGEGSRAFF; CDR3 DNA: TGTGCTAGTGGTCTCGGGGGGGAGGGCTCTAGAGCTTTCTTT
clone size: NA; V gene: TRBV9; D gene: TRBD2; J gene: TRBJ2-2; CDR3 protein: CASSKAGGTTGELFF; CDR3 DNA: TGTGCCAGCAGCAAAGCGGGGGGCACCACCGGGGAGCTGTTTTTT
clone size: NA; V gene: TRBV6-5; D gene: TRBD1; J gene: TRBJ1-2; CDR3 protein: CASSLLQGDYGYTF; CDR3 DNA: TGTGCCAGCAGTCTTCTCCAGGGGGATTATGGCTACACCTTC
clone size: NA; V gene: TRBV9; D gene: NA; J gene: TRBJ1-2; CDR3 protein: CASKNRGGYTF; CDR3 DNA: TGTGCCAGCAAAAATCGGGGGGGCTACACCTTC
clone size: NA; V gene: TRBV4-1; D gene: NA; J gene: TRBJ1-1; CDR3 protein: CASSLPTGNPNTEAFF; CDR3 DNA: TGCGCCAGCAGCCTCCCTACAGGTAACCCGAACACTGAAGCTTTCTTT
clone size: NA; V gene: TRBV27; D gene: NA; J gene: TRBJ2-1; CDR3 protein: CASSTGQNEQFF; CDR3 DNA: TGTGCCAGCAGCACAGGACAGAATGAGCAGTTCTTC
clone size: NA; V gene: TRBV27; D gene: TRBD1; J gene: TRBJ2-1; CDR3 protein: CASSLAGGNEQFF; CDR3 DNA: TGTGCCAGCAGTTTAGCAGGGGGCAATGAGCAGTTCTTC
clone size: NA; V gene: TRBV2; D gene: NA; J gene: TRBJ2-4; CDR3 protein: CASSASGGGKNIQYF; CDR3 DNA: TGTGCCAGCAGTGCCTCCGGGGGAGGCAAAAACATTCAGTACTTC
clone size: NA; V gene: TRBV3-1/TRBV3-2; D gene: NA; J gene: TRBJ1-2; CDR3 protein: CASSQEGLNYGYTF; CDR3 DNA: TGTGCCAGCAGCCAAGAGGGCCTTAACTATGGCTACACCTTC
clone size: NA; V gene: TRBV6-4; D gene: NA; J gene: TRBJ1-2; CDR3 protein: CASSPTEANYGYTF; CDR3 DNA: TGTGCCAGCAGCCCGACAGAAGCTAACTATGGCTACACCTTC
clone size: once; V gene: TRBV28; D gene: NA; J gene: TRBJ1-2; CDR3 protein: CASKDPRGYTF; CDR3 DNA: TGTGCCAGCAAAGATCCGAGGGGCTACACCTTC
clone size: once; V gene: TRBV29-1; D gene: NA; J gene: TRBJ1-5; CDR3 protein: CSVEAYGGNQPQHF; CDR3 DNA: TGCAGCGTTGAAGCGTACGGGGGAAATCAGCCCCAGCATTTT